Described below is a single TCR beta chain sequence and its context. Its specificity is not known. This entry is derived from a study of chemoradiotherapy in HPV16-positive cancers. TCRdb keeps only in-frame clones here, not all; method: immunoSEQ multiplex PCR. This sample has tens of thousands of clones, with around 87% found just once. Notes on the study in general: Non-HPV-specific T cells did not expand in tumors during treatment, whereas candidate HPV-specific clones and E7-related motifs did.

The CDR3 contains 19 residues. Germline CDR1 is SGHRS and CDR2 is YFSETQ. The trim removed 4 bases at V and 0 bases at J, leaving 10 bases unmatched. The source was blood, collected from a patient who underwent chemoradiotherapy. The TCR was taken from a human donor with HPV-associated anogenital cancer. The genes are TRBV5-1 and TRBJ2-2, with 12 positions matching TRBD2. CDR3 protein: CASSEWMTSGSSNTGELFF. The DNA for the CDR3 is TGCGCCAGCAGCGAATGGATGACTAGCGGGAGTTCGAACACCGGGGAGCTGTTTTTT.